Presented here are 10 T cell receptor beta chains from one specimen sequenced in a study of persistence of HIV-infected CD4 T cells (dated by TCRdb to about 2020). The sample's treatment or condition label, decoded: suppressive antiretroviral therapy. Cells were stimulated with lysates of CMV-infected fibroblasts at 9 to 10 ug/mL. Memory populations depleted of antigen-responding cells were obtained by sorting nonresponding CD40L-negative CD69-negative CD45RO-high memory CD4+ T cells. These receptors have no known antigen. TCRbeta repertoires were sequenced from genomic DNA with the immunoSEQ hsTCRB assay version 4 in survey mode. TCRdb obtained this table from immuneACCESS and retained in-frame rearrangements with V and J assigned. These tables miss some clones; where compared with another copy, unresolved V genes account for less than half of the shortfall, and the remainder is unexplained. This sample is represented by roughly 35,000 clones; roughly 80% of them were singletons. The top ten hold 1.6% of the sample.

The material sequenced was CD4+ T cells sorted from PBMCs after roughly 18-hour stimulation, taken from a patient who received antiretroviral therapy. The sample's cell subset or site label, decoded: CD40L-CD69- CD45RO-high memory CD4 T cells not responding to CMV lysate. All receptors derive from an adult man with HIV who was CMV-seropositive.

The chain carries TRBV12-3 or TRBV12-4 and TRBJ1-2; the D is unclear. V lost 8 bases and J 7 bases, leaving 17 bases between the germline ends. The CDR3 covers 13 residues. The CDR3 DNA sequence: TGTGCCAGCGGACGGGATGGGCGGGGTGGCTACACCTTC. Translated, it gives CASGRDGRGGYTF.

The J gene is TRBJ1-1, the V gene TRBV5-1; D gene uncertain. This CDR3 comprises 15 residues. Germline V gene sequence: CDR1 SGHRS, CDR2 YFSETQ. V dropped 4 bases and J dropped 0 bases, with 13 bases sitting between them. CDR3 protein: CASSVNGYMNTEAFF. The DNA of the CDR3 is TGCGCCAGCAGCGTTAACGGGTACATGAACACTGAAGCTTTCTTT.

The rearrangement joins TRBV5-6 to TRBJ2-1; D is perhaps TRBD2 (5 bases). This CDR3 is 13 amino acids long. V was trimmed by 6 bases and J by 7 bases, leaving 14 bases between them. Germline values: CDR1 SGHDT, CDR2 YYEEEE. The CDR3 region is CASNTGILNEQFF. The DNA of the CDR3 is TGTGCCAGCAACACCGGGATTCTAAATGAGCAGTTCTTC.

The gene calls are TRBV19 and TRBJ1-5; no definite D call. Trimming took 8 bases from V and 2 from J, leaving 13 bases between them. This CDR3 has 14 residues. Germline CDR1 reads LNHDA; CDR2 reads SQIVND (reference sequence). CDR3 nucleotide sequence: TGTGCCAGTGATACCAGACGGGGCAATCAGCCCCAGCATTTT. Its protein product is CASDTRRGNQPQHF.

This sequence joins TRBV5-6 and TRBJ2-7; possible D gene TRBD2, 5 bases. Per germline, CDR1 SGHDT and CDR2 YYEEEE. The CDR3 is 15 amino acids. The V and J ends lost 4 bases and 0 bases respectively, with 14 bases between them. The CDR3 sequence: CASSARGLSSYEQYF. The CDR3 nucleotides are TGTGCCAGCAGCGCAAGAGGGCTGAGCTCCTACGAGCAGTACTTC.

The chain is built from TRBV28 and TRBJ1-6; tentatively, D is TRBD1 (5 bases). Germline V gives CDR1 MDHEN, CDR2 SYDVKM. V was shortened by 4 bases and J by 10 bases, with 14 bases between the two germline ends. The CDR3 loop spans 14 amino acids. CDR3 sequence reads: CASSSRGRESPLHF. In nucleotides, the CDR3 is TGTGCCAGCAGTTCCCGGGGGAGGGAATCACCCCTCCACTTT.

The chain recombines TRBV3-1 (or the pseudogene TRBV3-2) with TRBJ1-4; D uncertain. V was trimmed by 4 bases and J by 3 bases, leaving 6 bases between them. The CDR3 contains 13 residues. The germline V gene has CDR1 LGHDT and CDR2 YNNKEL (reference sequence). In DNA form, the CDR3 reads TGTGCCAGCAGCCCAGGTTCTAATGAAAAACTGTTTTTT. It translates to CASSPGSNEKLFF.

The chain combines TRBV27 with TRBJ1-1; maybe TRBD1 (5 bases). Germline CDR1 MNHEY, CDR2 SMNVEV (reference sequence). The CDR3 is 16 amino acids. The V gene lost 0 bases and the J gene lost 0 bases, with 11 bases spanning the gap. The CDR3 loop is CASSLSAGRMNTEAFF. As DNA, the CDR3 is TGTGCCAGCAGTTTATCGGCGGGACGGATGAACACTGAAGCTTTCTTT.

The rearrangement uses TRBV3-1 (or the pseudogene TRBV3-2) and TRBJ2-5; D uncertain. V was trimmed by 9 bases and J by 1 base, leaving 9 bases between them. Looked up from germline, CDR1 is LGHDT and CDR2 is YNNKEL (reference sequence). The CDR3 is made up of 12 amino acids. In DNA form, the CDR3 reads TGTGCCAGTGCTCTACGCCAAGAGACCCAGTACTTC. Translation: CASALRQETQYF.

This clone was counted a few times. This rearrangement joins TRBV9 to TRBJ1-6; unclear D gene. Trimming took 1 base from V and 7 from J, leaving 9 bases between them. Germline loops: CDR1 SGDLS, CDR2 YYNGEE. CDR3 length: 14 residues. CDR3 bases: TGTGCCAGCAGCGTAAGTAACAGAAATTCACCCCTCCACTTT. Its translation is CASSVSNRNSPLHF. The full variable domain, its missing parts supplied by reference TRBV9 and TRBJ1-6, is DSGVTQTPKHLITATGQRVTLRCSPRSGDLSVYWYQQSLDQGLQFLIQYYNGEERAKGNILERFSAQQFPDLHSELNLSSLELGDSALYFCASSVSNRNSPLHFGNGTRLTVT.